The T cell receptor (beta chain) described here comes from a study of blood T cell repertoires in COVID-19 (dated by TCRdb to 2020 to 2021). Concerning the study at large: Samples from collaborators originated in the United States, Italy and Spain and spanned both the acute and convalescent phases of COVID-19. Samples were obtained from the ongoing ImmuneRACE study (first 160 participants) and from roughly 1,300 subjects provided by 6 global collaborators. The material from the prospective study consisted of cDNA or gDNA derived from T cells, B-cell-depleted T cells, or PBMCs. The dataset comprised deeply sampled blood TCRbeta repertoires from subjects exposed to, actively infected with, or recovered from COVID-19. A de-identified subject ID, COVID-19 status, age in years and sex were almost always included in the sample metadata. The repertoires were made available in a free public database intended to serve as a resource for research on the immune response to SARS-CoV-2. Where available, HLA class I and class II types were obtained from metadata supplied by the sample provider rather than from assay-based typing. Paper-wide results and their limitations: The amount of clinical and demographic metadata varied by source and participant and was provided uncurated.

Participants in the prospective study were aged roughly 18 to 89 years, lived in 20 to 30 United States geographic areas, and enrolled through a virtual design. Cohort assignment in the prospective study relied on participant-reported clinical history from a screening survey and a study questionnaire. For ImmuneRACE Cohort 3, a participant was defined as recovered based on two consecutive negative NP/OP PCR tests, clearance by a healthcare professional, or resolution of symptoms. In the prospective study, mobile phlebotomists collected whole blood, serum and a nasopharyngeal or oropharyngeal swab from each participant. Over a roughly 2-month period, participants in the prospective study had the option of providing additional blood draws and questionnaires. Prospective study blood samples were shipped either frozen or at room temperature before DNA extraction. TCRbeta CDR3 regions were amplified from genomic DNA using the immunoSEQ Assay, a bias-controlled multiplex PCR. On the authors' methods: Within the assay, amplification of reference gene primers was used to estimate how many nucleated cells each sample contained. To quantify the absolute abundance of each unique TCRbeta CDR3 rearrangement, sequence reads were collapsed and filtered. For each sample, productive Simpson clonality was calculated by taking the square root of Simpson's diversity index across productive rearrangements. The immuneACCESS repertoire file appears here via TCRdb, limited to in-frame rearrangements. These files lack a portion of the clones; in checked studies, under half of the deficit traces to unresolved V genes, and the cause of the others is not known. Clone size and the V and J calls come from that table; the DNA yielded D and trimming. This sample comprises under 200,000 clones, roughly 88% of them detected only once. The ten largest clones take up approximately 7% of the sample.

The CDR3 runs 18 amino acids, cysteine and phenylalanine included. Of all the DNA, just the CDR3 is kept, 54 bases in frame from base 1. CDR1 and CDR2 are read off the germline V gene as SGHDT and YYEEEE. V is pruned by 0 bases and J by 5 bases, leaving 14 bases of the junction without a gene match. Concerning this clone itself: This clone's antigen is unknown. Per-nucleotide qualities are absent, and no much larger clonotype sits a single base away.

The sequence is built from TRBV5-6 and TRBJ2-5; TRBD2 fits 9 bases in the junction. The TCR sequence derives from a woman aged 45-60 years who had recovered from COVID-19. Material: PBMCs or T cells enriched from blood (not recorded which). The CDR3 in this case is CASSLAYRRGGSRETQYF. The DNA sequence is given as TGTGCCAGCAGCTTGGCCTATCGGCGGGGGGGTAGCAGGGAGACCCAGTACTTC.